Below, one T cell receptor (beta chain) is given with its context. Assay used: immunoSEQ multiplex PCR; TCRdb lists only in-frame clones, some missing. Here the sample spans around 200,000 clones, about 88% being singletons. The record originates from a study of blood T cell repertoires in COVID-19. Study background: Sites across the United States, Italy and Spain contributed samples from acute and convalescent COVID-19.

V shed 4 bases, J shed 6 bases, and the junction held 4 bases outside the gene matches. The CDR3 loop spans 14 amino acids. Germline loops: CDR1 MDHEN, CDR2 SYDVKM. The genes are TRBV28 and TRBJ1-2; TRBD1 aligns across 11 bases. Material: peripheral blood. The sequence came from a man in his forties with active or convalescent COVID-19. The CDR3 spells CASSSPGQGDGYTF. CDR3 sequence (DNA): TGTGCCAGCAGTTCGCCGGGACAGGGGGATGGCTACACCTTC.